This T cell receptor (beta chain) was sequenced in a study of post-analysis software for immune sequencing data. Study-wide context: Several disease courses (relapsing-remitting, secondary progressive and progressive-relapsing) of multiple sclerosis were included.

Germline CDR1 GTSNPN, CDR2 SVGIG (reference sequence). This CDR3 has 14 residues. V lost 5 bases to trimming and J lost 1 base, with 14 bases between them. Study-wide findings and caveats: Normalized Chao1 diversity was significantly reduced in patients versus controls. In patients, about 5 TRBV segments were more frequent than in controls, with TRBV5-6, TRBV5-1 and TRBV20-1 among them. When the samples were clustered directly with F measure, those that had been prepared in the same batch showed strong co-clustering.

Turning to this clonotype: Its antigen is undetermined.

Every TCR beta cDNA library bore unique molecular identifiers. Around 500,000 cDNA molecules came from around 0.96 to 9.9 million T cells. TCRdb reanalysed the PCR reads using MiXCR and keeps one entry per CDR3 protein. The sample holds around 710,000 distinct CDR3 sequences, more than 45% seen once. The V gene is TRBV30, the J gene TRBJ1-1; TRBD1 is a possible D gene (5 bases). The TCR originated in a girl aged 10-17 years with multiple sclerosis. Sequenced input: blood. CDR3 nucleotides: TGTGCCTGGTACCCCCAGGGCTGGAACACTGAAGCTTTCTTT. Amino acid sequence: CAWYPQGWNTEAFF. The whole variable domain, filled in from reference TRBV30 and TRBJ1-1, reads SQTIHQWPATLVQPVGSPLSLECTVEGTSNPNLYWYRQAAGRGLQLLFYSVGIGQISSEVPQNLSASRPQDRQFILSSKKLLLSDSGFYLCAWYPQGWNTEAFFGQGTRLTVV.